The source of this TCR beta chain is a study of identical twins. Study findings and constraints: With monozygotic twins, out-of-frame TCR alpha sharing exceeded what models estimated.

TCRdb re-analysed the 5' RACE reads in MiXCR, keeping a single row per CDR3 protein. This sample has about 200,000 distinct CDR3 sequences, with approximately 15% found just once. This clonotype came up many times. Its specificity is unknown. Deletions cut 4 bases from V and 5 bases from J, with 11 bases between. CDR3 size: 12 residues. Germline V gene data show CDR1 as SQVTM and CDR2 as ANQGSEA. These data were also filed under a second study, of T cells expressing NK-cell markers. From that paper: HCMV seropositivity marked seven of the eight sequenced donors; one was seronegative.

Sequenced: CD8+ T cells sorted from blood. The receptor comes from a woman between 18 and 30 years old in good health. J is TRBJ1-1 and V is TRBV29-1; unclear D gene. The CDR3, as DNA: TGCAGCGTTGCCCGGGGAGGTACTGAAGCTTTCTTT. Protein product: CSVARGGTEAFF.